The sequence of this T cell receptor beta chain was determined in a study of T cells after yellow fever vaccination. For TCR, cDNA came from 5'RACE template switching, which added a universal primer site and UMIs. A single record per CDR3 protein comes from TCRdb applying MiXCR to the 5' RACE reads. This sample has approximately 300,000 distinct CDR3 sequences, with approximately 9% found just once. Between the trimmed V and J ends, which lost 6 bases and 5 bases, there was a span of 14 bases. Per germline, CDR1 MNHEY and CDR2 SVGAGI. The CDR3 has 14 residues. Study observations and caveats: Abundant clonotypes (contaminants from the bulk population) could be present in FACS-sorted repertoires. Researchers report a weaker secondary response that nonetheless peaked faster, day 5 versus 15.

This clonotype was observed many times. Its antigen is as yet unknown. This specimen consisted of PBMCs, obtained on the day of the first yellow fever vaccination. This sequence was found in a man aged 18 to 35 who received the YFV17D yellow fever vaccine. The chain employs TRBV6-5 and TRBJ2-1, with D tentatively TRBD2 (5 bases). The CDR3 region has the DNA TGTGCCAGCAGGAGGGTGACCGTTGACAATGAGCAGTTCTTC. As protein: CASRRVTVDNEQFF.